This T cell receptor (beta chain) derives from a study of blood T cell repertoires in COVID-19. Study information: Acute-phase and convalescent COVID-19 samples originated in the United States, Italy and Spain. T cells, B-cell-depleted T cells, or PBMCs provided the cDNA or gDNA that served as material.

As processed by the authors: Amplifying reference gene primers gave estimates of nucleated cell counts. Generated by immunoSEQ multiplex PCR, the TCRdb table keeps only in-frame clones and is missing some. V, J and clone size are taken as reported in that table, and D and trimming were inferred from the DNA itself. The sample has around 380,000 clones, roughly 86% seen once; the top ten hold 0.85% to 1.3%. This receptor was taken from a human donor with acute or convalescent COVID-19. The donor label of this sample is uncertain. The specimen sequenced was peripheral blood.

The CDR3 protein is CASNSAAYTSGNEQFF. CDR3 bases: TGCGCCAGCAATAGTGCTGCTTACACTAGCGGCAATGAGCAGTTCTTC. The chain recombines TRBV5-1 with TRBJ2-1, with 8 bases fitting TRBD2. Trimming at V came to 6 bases and at J to 6 bases, leaving 14 bases not matched to a gene. The CDR3 loop spans 16 amino acids. CDR1 is SGHRS and CDR2 is YFSETQ in the germline V gene.